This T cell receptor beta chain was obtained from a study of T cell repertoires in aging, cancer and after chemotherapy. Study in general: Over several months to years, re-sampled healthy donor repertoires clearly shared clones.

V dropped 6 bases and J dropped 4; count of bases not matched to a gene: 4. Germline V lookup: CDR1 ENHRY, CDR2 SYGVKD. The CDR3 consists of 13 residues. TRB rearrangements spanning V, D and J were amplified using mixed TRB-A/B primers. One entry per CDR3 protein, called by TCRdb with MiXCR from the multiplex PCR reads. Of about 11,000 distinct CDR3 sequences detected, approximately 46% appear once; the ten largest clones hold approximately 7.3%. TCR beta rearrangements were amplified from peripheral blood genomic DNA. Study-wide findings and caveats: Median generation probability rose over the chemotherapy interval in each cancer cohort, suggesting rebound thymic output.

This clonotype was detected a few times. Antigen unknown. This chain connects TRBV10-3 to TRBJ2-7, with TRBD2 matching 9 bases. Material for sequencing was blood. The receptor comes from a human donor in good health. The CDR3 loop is CAISGTSSYEQYF. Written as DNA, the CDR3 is TGTGCCATCAGCGGGACTAGCTCTTACGAGCAGTACTTC.